The clone carrying this T cell receptor beta chain was recorded a few times. The CDR3 is 16 residues long. The germline V and J ends were trimmed by 2 bases and 6 bases, with 19 bases remaining between them. Germline V lookup: CDR1 LNHNV, CDR2 YYDKDF (reference sequence). For the library, individual cDNA molecules each received unique molecular identifiers. TCRdb analysed the RACE reads with MiXCR anew, one entry per CDR3 protein. There are about 250,000 distinct CDR3 sequences in the sample; roughly 7.4% occur only once, and less than 1.5% lies in the top ten. The record originates from a study of human T cells and chemical hapten exposure. Background on the study: All through the roughly 23-week study, the scalp of each patient received diphenylcyclopropenone doses weekly. The patients were mostly female; they had alopecia areata, totalis or universalis.

Indicated time point: pre-sensitization, week 0. Described treatment: therapeutic diphenylcyclopropenone sensitization with weekly scalp DPC. Alopecia patients between 18 and 70 years old and suitable for DPC were used as donors. The clonotype was recovered from a man younger than 35 with alopecia areata. Some clones in this sample may be carry-over from other donors' samples. The chain employs TRBV15 and TRBJ1-2; D might be TRBD1 (6 bases). The input for sequencing was whole blood, taken in connection with sensitization to the hapten diphenylcyclopropenone (DPC). In nucleotides, the CDR3 is TGTGCCACCAGCAGACCGTACAGGGAGCCAAAGAATGGCTACACCTTC. Encoded protein: CATSRPYREPKNGYTF.